The following is a TCR beta chain sequence with its context. Addition of a universal primer site occurred through template switching, and cDNA carried unique molecular identifiers. MiXCR was run by TCRdb on the 5' RACE reads, yielding one entry per CDR3 protein. The sample comprises hundreds of thousands of distinct CDR3 sequences, 9% to 15% of which are singletons, and approximately 7.6% rests with the top ten. The sample belongs to a study of identical twins. The germline V gene has CDR1 MNHEY and CDR2 SVGEGT. The CDR3 runs 15 residues. After removal of 6 bases from V and 7 bases from J, the junction contained 14 bases not matched to a gene. A further study also used this sample, focusing on yellow fever vaccine responses in identical twins.

The receptor's source is a woman younger than 35 in good health. Sequencing was done on a sample of CD8+ T cells sorted from blood. The V and J genes are TRBV6-2 or TRBV6-3 and TRBJ2-7; 8 positions agree with TRBD1. The CDR3 sequence is CASSPLRRQGREQYF. The CDR3 DNA reads TGTGCCAGCAGCCCGCTTAGGCGACAGGGGCGGGAGCAGTACTTC.